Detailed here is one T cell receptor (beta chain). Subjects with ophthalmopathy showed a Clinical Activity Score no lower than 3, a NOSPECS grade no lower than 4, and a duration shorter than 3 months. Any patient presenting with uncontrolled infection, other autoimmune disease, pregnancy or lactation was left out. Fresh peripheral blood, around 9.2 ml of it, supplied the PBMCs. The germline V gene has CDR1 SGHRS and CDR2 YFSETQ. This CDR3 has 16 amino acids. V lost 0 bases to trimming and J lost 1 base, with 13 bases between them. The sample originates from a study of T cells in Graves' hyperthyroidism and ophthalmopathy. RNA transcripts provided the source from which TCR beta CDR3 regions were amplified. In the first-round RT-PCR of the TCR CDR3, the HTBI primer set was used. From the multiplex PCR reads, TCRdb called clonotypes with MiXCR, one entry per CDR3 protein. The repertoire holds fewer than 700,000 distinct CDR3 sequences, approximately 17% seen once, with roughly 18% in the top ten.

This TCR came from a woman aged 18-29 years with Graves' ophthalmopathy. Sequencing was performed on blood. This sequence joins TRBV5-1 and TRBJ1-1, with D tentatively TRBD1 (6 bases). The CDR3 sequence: CASSLDGRTANTEAFF. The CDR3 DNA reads TGCGCCAGCAGCTTGGACGGTCGGACAGCGAACACTGAAGCTTTCTTT. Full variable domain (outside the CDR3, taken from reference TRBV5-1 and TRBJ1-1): KAGVTQTPRYLIKTRGQQVTLSCSPISGHRSVSWYQQTPGQGLQFLFEYFSETQRNKGNFPGRFSGRQFSNSRSEMNVSTLELGDSALYLCASSLDGRTANTEAFFGQGTRLTVV.